The subject of this entry is one T cell receptor beta chain. The data are from a study of OX40 agonist ivuxolimab in advanced cancers. Turning to the study itself: Earlier anti-PD-1, anti-PD-L1 or anti-CTLA-4 therapy was permitted; under 50% had received some.

The assay was immunoSEQ multiplex PCR, and TCRdb's table has in-frame clones only and misses some. The table lists around 66,000 clones, around 85% of them singletons. The CDR3 runs 15 residues. Per germline, CDR1 SEHNR and CDR2 FQNEAQ (reference sequence). V was pared by 4 bases and J by 10 bases, with 20 bases between. Sequencing was performed on CD4+ or CD8+ T cells sorted from blood, taken in a trial of the OX40 agonist ivuxolimab. The chain combines TRBV7-9 with TRBJ2-1; D perhaps matches TRBD2 (5 bases). The source is an adult with an advanced solid tumor such as melanoma, head and neck, liver or kidney cancer. The CDR3 DNA is TGTGCCAGCAGCTCCACTAGGACCCCCGGAGAAGAGCAGTTCTTC. Translated, it gives CASSSTRTPGEEQFF. Complete variable domain (other parts from reference TRBV7-9 and TRBJ2-1): DTGVSQNPRHKITKRGQNVTFRCDPISEHNRLYWYRQTLGQGPEFLTYFQNEAQLEKSRLLSDRFSAERPKGSFSTLEIQRTEQGDSAMYLCASSSTRTPGEEQFFGPGTRLTVL.